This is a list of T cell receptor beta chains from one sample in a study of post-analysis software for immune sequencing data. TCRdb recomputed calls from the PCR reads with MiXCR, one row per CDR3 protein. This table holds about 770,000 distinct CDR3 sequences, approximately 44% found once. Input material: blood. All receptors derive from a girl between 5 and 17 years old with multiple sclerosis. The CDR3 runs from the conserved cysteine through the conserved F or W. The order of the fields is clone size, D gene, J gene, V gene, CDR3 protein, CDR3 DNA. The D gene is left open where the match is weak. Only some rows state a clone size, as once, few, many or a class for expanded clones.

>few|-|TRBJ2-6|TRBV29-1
CSVEDDRTAGANVLTF
TGCAGCGTTGAAGATGATCGGACTGCTGGGGCCAACGTCCTGACTTTC
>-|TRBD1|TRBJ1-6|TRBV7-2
CASSPLTGSGSPLHF
TGTGCCAGCAGCCCGTTGACAGGGAGCGGTTCACCCCTCCACTTT
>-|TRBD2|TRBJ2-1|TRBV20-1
CSANPRLAGVGNEQFF
TGCAGTGCTAACCCCCGGCTAGCGGGAGTGGGCAATGAGCAGTTCTTC
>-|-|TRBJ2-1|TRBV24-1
CATAGQSSYNEQFF
TGTGCCACCGCCGGACAAAGCTCCTACAATGAGCAGTTCTTC
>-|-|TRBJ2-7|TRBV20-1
CSARATDKYEQYF
TGCAGTGCTAGAGCTACGGACAAGTACGAGCAGTACTTC
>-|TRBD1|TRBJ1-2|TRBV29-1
CSALDRVGSGYTF
TGCAGCGCTTTAGACAGGGTCGGGTCCGGCTACACCTTC
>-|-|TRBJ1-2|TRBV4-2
CASSQGVTGGHGYTF
TGTGCCAGCAGCCAAGGGGTAACGGGGGGCCATGGCTACACCTTC
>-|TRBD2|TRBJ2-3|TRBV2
CASSEAGLAGSSTDTQYF
TGTGCCAGCAGTGAAGCGGGACTAGCGGGATCTAGCACAGATACGCAGTATTTT
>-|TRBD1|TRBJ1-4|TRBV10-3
CAVRQGSGNEKLFF
TGTGCCGTTCGACAGGGCAGCGGGAATGAAAAACTGTTTTTT
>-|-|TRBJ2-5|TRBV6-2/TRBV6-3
CASSYAEAVWRETQYF
TGTGCCAGCAGTTACGCAGAAGCCGTCTGGCGGGAGACCCAGTACTTC
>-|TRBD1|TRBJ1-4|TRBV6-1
CASSDPDRANEKLFF
TGTGCCAGCAGTGACCCTGACAGGGCTAACGAAAAACTGTTTTTT
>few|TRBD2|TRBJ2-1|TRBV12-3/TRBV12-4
CASSPSSGIGPQEQFF
TGTGCCAGCAGCCCTTCTAGCGGGATCGGGCCTCAAGAGCAGTTCTTC
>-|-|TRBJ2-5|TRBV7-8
CASSPAGQQGETQYF
TGTGCCAGCAGCCCCGCTGGACAGCAGGGAGAGACCCAGTACTTC
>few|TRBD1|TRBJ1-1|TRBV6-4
CASSDSSAGGFPEAFF
TGTGCCAGCAGTGACTCGAGTGCAGGGGGCTTCCCTGAAGCTTTCTTT
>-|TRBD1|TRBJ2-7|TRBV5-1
CASSPGTGLQGSYEQYF
TGCGCCAGCAGCCCCGGGACAGGCCTTCAAGGATCCTACGAGCAGTACTTC
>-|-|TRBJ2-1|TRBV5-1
CASSLVGTPGNEQFF
TGCGCCAGCAGCTTGGTAGGGACCCCAGGGAATGAGCAGTTCTTC
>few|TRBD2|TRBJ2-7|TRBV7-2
CASSRDWTSLGEQYF
TGTGCCAGCAGCCGAGATTGGACTAGCCTGGGGGAGCAGTACTTC
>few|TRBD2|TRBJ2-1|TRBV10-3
CAISVAGAEYNEQFF
TGTGCCATCAGTGTGGCGGGAGCTGAGTACAATGAGCAGTTCTTC
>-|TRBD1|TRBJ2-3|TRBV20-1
CSARARDRSITDTQYF
TGCAGTGCTAGAGCCAGGGACAGGTCGATCACAGATACGCAGTATTTT
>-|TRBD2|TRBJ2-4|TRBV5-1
CASSLVPGGKNIQYF
TGCGCCAGCAGCTTGGTCCCGGGAGGCAAAAACATTCAGTACTTC
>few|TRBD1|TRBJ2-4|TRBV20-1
CSARDRQGESKNIQYF
TGCAGTGCTAGAGATAGACAGGGGGAGTCCAAAAACATTCAGTACTTC
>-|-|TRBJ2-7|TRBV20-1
CSASILFGDDEQYF
TGCAGTGCTAGTATTCTCTTCGGGGATGACGAGCAGTACTTC
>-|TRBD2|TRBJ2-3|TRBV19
CASSSRTSGRTDTQYF
TGTGCCAGTAGTTCTCGGACTAGCGGGCGCACAGATACGCAGTATTTT
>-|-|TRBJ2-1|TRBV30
CAWSINEQFF
TGTGCCTGGAGTATAAATGAGCAGTTCTTC
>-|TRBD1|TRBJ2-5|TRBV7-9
CASSFGDRARETQYF
TGTGCCAGCAGCTTCGGGGACAGGGCACGGGAGACCCAGTACTTC
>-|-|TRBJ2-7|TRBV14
CASTRWAEDYEQYF
TGTGCCAGCACCCGATGGGCAGAGGACTACGAGCAGTACTTC
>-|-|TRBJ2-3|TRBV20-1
CSARSGGAAGTQYF
TGCAGCGCTCGCTCTGGGGGAGCTGCGGGTACGCAGTATTTT
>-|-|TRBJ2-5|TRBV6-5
CACSKGMGGAQYF
TGTGCCTGTTCTAAGGGGATGGGGGGCGCCCAGTACTTC
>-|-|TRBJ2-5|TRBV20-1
CSARVQGETQYF
TGCAGTGCTAGAGTGCAGGGAGAGACCCAGTACTTC
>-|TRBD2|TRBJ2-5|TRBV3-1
CASSHLGLAGEQYF
TGTGCCAGCAGCCATCTGGGACTAGCTGGTGAGCAGTACTTC
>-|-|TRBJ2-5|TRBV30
CAWSGKTQYF
TGTGCCTGGAGTGGGAAGACCCAGTACTTC
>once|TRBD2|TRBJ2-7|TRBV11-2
CASSLTGGRGHEQYF
TGTGCCAGCAGCCTCACGGGCGGGAGGGGCCACGAGCAGTACTTC
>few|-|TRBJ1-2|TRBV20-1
CSARDRGYGYTF
TGCAGTGCTAGAGATCGTGGCTATGGCTACACCTTC
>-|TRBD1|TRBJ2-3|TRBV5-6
CASSFPMTGGSTDTQYF
TGTGCCAGCAGCTTCCCTATGACAGGGGGCAGCACAGATACGCAGTATTTT
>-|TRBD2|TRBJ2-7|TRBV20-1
CSARRTSGGAYEQYF
TGCAGTGCTAGACGGACTAGCGGGGGGGCCTACGAGCAGTACTTC
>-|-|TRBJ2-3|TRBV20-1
CSASVGGTDTDTQYF
TGCAGTGCTAGTGTGGGAGGCACCGACACAGATACGCAGTATTTT
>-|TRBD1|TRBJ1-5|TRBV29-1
CSVVDRENQPQHF
TGCAGCGTCGTGGACAGGGAGAATCAGCCCCAGCATTTT
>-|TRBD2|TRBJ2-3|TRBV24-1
CATSPSGTSYADTQYF
TGTGCCACCAGTCCATCCGGGACTAGCTATGCAGATACGCAGTATTTT
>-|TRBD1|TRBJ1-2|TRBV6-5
CASSPGTGKEGYTF
TGTGCCAGCAGCCCTGGGACAGGGAAAGAGGGCTACACCTTC
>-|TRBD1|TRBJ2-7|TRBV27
CASRTGTGFHEQYF
TGTGCCAGCAGGACCGGGACAGGGTTCCACGAGCAGTACTTC
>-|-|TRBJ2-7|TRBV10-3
CAISYDQEGYEQYF
TGTGCCATCAGTTACGACCAGGAGGGCTACGAGCAGTACTTC